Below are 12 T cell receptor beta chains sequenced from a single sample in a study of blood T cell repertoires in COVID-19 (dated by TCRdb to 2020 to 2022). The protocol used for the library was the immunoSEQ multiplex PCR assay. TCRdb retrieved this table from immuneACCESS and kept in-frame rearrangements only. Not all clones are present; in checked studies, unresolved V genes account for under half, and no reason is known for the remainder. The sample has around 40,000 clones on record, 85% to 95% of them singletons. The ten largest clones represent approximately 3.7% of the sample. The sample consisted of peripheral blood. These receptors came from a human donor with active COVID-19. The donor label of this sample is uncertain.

In DNA, the CDR3 is TGTGCCACCAGTGAGCGGACAGGATCGAGAGGTGGGGGATATGGCTACACCTTC. It encodes CATSERTGSRGGGYGYTF. J is TRBJ1-2 and V is TRBV24-1; TRBD1 aligns across 7 bases. V lost 4 bases and J lost 5; bases outside the gene matches: 18. Looked up from germline, CDR1 is KGHDR and CDR2 is SFDVKD. The CDR3 runs to 18 residues.

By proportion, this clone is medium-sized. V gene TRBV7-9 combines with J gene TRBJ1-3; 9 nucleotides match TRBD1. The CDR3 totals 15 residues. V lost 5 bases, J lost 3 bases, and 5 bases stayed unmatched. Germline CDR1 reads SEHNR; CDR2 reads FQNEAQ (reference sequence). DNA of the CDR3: TGTGCCAGCAGCCCCACAGGGGGCGATGGAAACACCATATATTTT. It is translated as CASSPTGGDGNTIYF.

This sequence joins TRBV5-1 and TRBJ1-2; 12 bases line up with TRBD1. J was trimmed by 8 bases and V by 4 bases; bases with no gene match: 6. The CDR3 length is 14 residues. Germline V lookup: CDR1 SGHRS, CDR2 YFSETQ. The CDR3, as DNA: TGCGCCAGCAGCGGGGGACAGGGGGCTCAGGGCTACACCTTC. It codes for CASSGGQGAQGYTF.

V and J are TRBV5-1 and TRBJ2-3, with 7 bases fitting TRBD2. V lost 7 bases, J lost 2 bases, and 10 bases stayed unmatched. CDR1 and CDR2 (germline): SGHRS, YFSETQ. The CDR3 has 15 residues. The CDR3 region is CASRSGIQTTDTQYF. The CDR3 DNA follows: TGCGCCAGCCGGAGCGGGATCCAAACCACAGATACGCAGTATTTT. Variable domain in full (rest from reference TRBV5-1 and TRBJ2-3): KAGVTQTPRYLIKTRGQQVTLSCSPISGHRSVSWYQQTPGQGLQFLFEYFSETQRNKGNFPGRFSGRQFSNSRSEMNVSTLELGDSALYLCASRSGIQTTDTQYFGPGTRLTVL.

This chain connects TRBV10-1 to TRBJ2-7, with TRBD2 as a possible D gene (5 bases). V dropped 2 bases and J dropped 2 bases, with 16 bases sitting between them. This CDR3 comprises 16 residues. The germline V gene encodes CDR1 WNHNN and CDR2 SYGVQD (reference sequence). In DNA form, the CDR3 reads TGCGCCAGCAGTGAGGTGATCGGGAAGAGCACCTACGAGCAGTACTTC. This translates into CASSEVIGKSTYEQYF.

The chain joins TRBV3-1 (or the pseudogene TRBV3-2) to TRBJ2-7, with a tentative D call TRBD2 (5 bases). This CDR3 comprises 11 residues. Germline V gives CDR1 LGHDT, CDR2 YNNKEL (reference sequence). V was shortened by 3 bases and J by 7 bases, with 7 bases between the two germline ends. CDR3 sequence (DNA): TGTGCCAGCAGCCAGGGGAGAGAGCAGTACTTC. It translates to CASSQGREQYF.

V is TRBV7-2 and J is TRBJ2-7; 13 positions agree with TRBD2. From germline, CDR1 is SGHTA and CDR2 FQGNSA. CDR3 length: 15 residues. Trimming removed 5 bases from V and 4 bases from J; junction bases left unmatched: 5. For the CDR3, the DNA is TGTGCCAGCAGCCCAGGACTAGCGGGAGAATACGAGCAGTACTTC. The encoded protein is CASSPGLAGEYEQYF.

The CDR3 coding sequence is TGTGCCAGCCTCTTGACAGATAGCAATCAGCCCCAGCATTTT. This sequence encodes CASLLTDSNQPQHF. The rearrangement links TRBV6-5 to TRBJ1-5; tentative D call: TRBD1 (5 bases). Trimming took 8 bases from V and 0 from J, leaving 11 bases between them. Germline V CDR1 and CDR2: MNHEY, SVGAGI. CDR3 length: 14 residues.

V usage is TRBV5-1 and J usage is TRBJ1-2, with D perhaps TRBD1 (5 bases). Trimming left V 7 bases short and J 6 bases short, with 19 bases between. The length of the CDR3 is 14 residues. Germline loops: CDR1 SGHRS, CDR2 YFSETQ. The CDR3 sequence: CASGHPGGENGYTF. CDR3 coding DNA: TGCGCCAGCGGGCATCCTGGGGGGGAGAATGGCTACACCTTC. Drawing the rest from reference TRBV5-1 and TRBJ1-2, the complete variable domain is KAGVTQTPRYLIKTRGQQVTLSCSPISGHRSVSWYQQTPGQGLQFLFEYFSETQRNKGNFPGRFSGRQFSNSRSEMNVSTLELGDSALYLCASGHPGGENGYTFGSGTRLTVV.

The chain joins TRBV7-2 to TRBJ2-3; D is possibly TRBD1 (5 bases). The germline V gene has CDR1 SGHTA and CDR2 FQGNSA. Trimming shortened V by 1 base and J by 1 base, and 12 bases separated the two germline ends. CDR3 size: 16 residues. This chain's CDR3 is CASSLDFDRRTDTQYF. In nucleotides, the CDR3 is TGTGCCAGCAGCTTAGATTTTGACAGACGCACAGATACGCAGTATTTT.

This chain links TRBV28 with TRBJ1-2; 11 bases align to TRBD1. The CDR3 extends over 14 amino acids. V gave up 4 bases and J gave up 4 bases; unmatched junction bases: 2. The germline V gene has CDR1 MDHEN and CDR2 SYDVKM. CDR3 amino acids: CASSYGTGGYGYTF. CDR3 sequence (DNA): TGTGCCAGCAGTTACGGGACAGGGGGCTATGGCTACACCTTC.

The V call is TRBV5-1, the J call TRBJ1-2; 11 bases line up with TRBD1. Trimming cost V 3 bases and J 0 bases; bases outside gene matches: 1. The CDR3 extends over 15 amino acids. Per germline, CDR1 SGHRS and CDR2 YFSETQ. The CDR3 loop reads CASSWGQGANYGYTF. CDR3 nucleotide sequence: TGCGCCAGCAGCTGGGGACAGGGGGCTAACTATGGCTACACCTTC.